This T cell receptor (beta chain) appears in the sequencing data of a study of T cell repertoires and HLA-DP antigens. This clone was counted once. Its specificity is unknown. One end of the junction varies from germline; a read error may be responsible. The CDR3 runs to 14 residues. Looked up from germline, CDR1 is SSHAT and CDR2 is FNYEAQ (reference sequence). Profiled with immunoSEQ multiplex PCR; TCRdb holds only in-frame clones, not every one. Altogether roughly 120,000 clones are present, around 92% being singletons, with the ten largest covering more than 0.25%. This sequence was found in a woman between 18 and 29 years old in good health and CMV-seronegative. The rearrangement links TRBV7-7 to TRBJ2-5; a possible D gene is TRBD1 (7 bases). What was sequenced was CD4+ T cells from PBMCs. CDR3 sequence (DNA): TGTGCTAGCAGCCGCACGACAGGGAGGGAGACCCAGTACTTC. The encoded protein is CASSRTTGRETQYF.